This is a list of T cell receptor beta chains from one sample in a study of cytomegalovirus exposure and HLA in healthy donors. Method: immunoSEQ multiplex PCR; TCRdb's copy keeps in-frame clones and lacks some. Here the sample spans 150,000 to 180,000 clones, about 80% being singletons. Sequenced: PBMCs. The receptors derive from a man aged 25-45 years in good health and CMV-seropositive. The CDR3 runs from the conserved cysteine through the conserved F or W. Each record gives: clone size, CDR3 length, J gene, D gene, V gene, CDR3 DNA, CDR3 protein. D genes are given only for firm matches. The size entry is marked missing in some rows and otherwise reads once, few, many or a size class.

clone_size: .; cdr3_length: 14; j_call: TRBJ1-5; d_call: .; v_call: TRBV6-6; cdr3_nt: TGTGCCAGCAGTCAACACTATAGCAATCAGCCCCAGCATTTT; cdr3_aa: CASSQHYSNQPQHF
clone_size: .; cdr3_length: 12; j_call: TRBJ2-5; d_call: .; v_call: TRBV7-2; cdr3_nt: TGTGCCAGCAGCTTGCGTGGAGAGACCCAGTACTTC; cdr3_aa: CASSLRGETQYF
clone_size: .; cdr3_length: 15; j_call: TRBJ2-3; d_call: TRBD1; v_call: TRBV10-3; cdr3_nt: TGTGCCATCAGTGGAGGAAGGGGGCTGACAGATACGCAGTATTTT; cdr3_aa: CAISGGRGLTDTQYF
clone_size: few; cdr3_length: 15; j_call: TRBJ1-5; d_call: TRBD1; v_call: TRBV5-8; cdr3_nt: TGTGCCAGCAGCTTGGTGGGACAGGGAAGCCAGCCCCAGCATTTT; cdr3_aa: CASSLVGQGSQPQHF
clone_size: once; cdr3_length: 13; j_call: TRBJ2-3; d_call: .; v_call: TRBV5-6; cdr3_nt: TGTGCCAGCAGCCAAATTCCCGGGGATACGCAGTATTTT; cdr3_aa: CASSQIPGDTQYF
clone_size: .; cdr3_length: 15; j_call: TRBJ1-3; d_call: TRBD1; v_call: TRBV6-5; cdr3_nt: TGTGCCAGCAGTTGGGGACAGAACTCTGGAAACACCATATATTTT; cdr3_aa: CASSWGQNSGNTIYF
clone_size: few; cdr3_length: 16; j_call: TRBJ2-5; d_call: TRBD2; v_call: TRBV9; cdr3_nt: TGTGCCAGCAGCGTAGAGGGTAGCGGGAGAGGGGAGACCCAGTACTTC; cdr3_aa: CASSVEGSGRGETQYF
clone_size: .; cdr3_length: 15; j_call: TRBJ2-3; d_call: TRBD1; v_call: TRBV5-1; cdr3_nt: TGCGCCAGCAGCTGGACCCTCGGACAGGCAGATACGCAGTATTTT; cdr3_aa: CASSWTLGQADTQYF
clone_size: .; cdr3_length: 17; j_call: TRBJ1-1; d_call: TRBD1; v_call: TRBV19; cdr3_nt: TGTGCCAGTAGTTACTGGACACAGGGGACGAGGGATACTGAAGCTTTCTTT; cdr3_aa: CASSYWTQGTRDTEAFF
clone_size: .; cdr3_length: 15; j_call: TRBJ2-3; d_call: .; v_call: TRBV11-3; cdr3_nt: TGTGCCAGCAGCTTAGGTGTAGCTAAAGGAGATACGCAGTATTTT; cdr3_aa: CASSLGVAKGDTQYF
clone_size: .; cdr3_length: 13; j_call: TRBJ2-7; d_call: TRBD1; v_call: TRBV18; cdr3_nt: TGTGCCAGCTCCCCCGGGACAGGGGACGAGCAGTACTTC; cdr3_aa: CASSPGTGDEQYF
clone_size: .; cdr3_length: 15; j_call: TRBJ2-2; d_call: .; v_call: TRBV4-2; cdr3_nt: TGTGCCAGCAGCCAGGTTCGAGGGGGCACCGGGGAGCTGTTTTTT; cdr3_aa: CASSQVRGGTGELFF
clone_size: once; cdr3_length: 15; j_call: TRBJ2-7; d_call: TRBD2; v_call: TRBV9; cdr3_nt: TGTGCCAGCAGCGTAGGGCCTAGCGGGAGGAATGAGCAGTACTTC; cdr3_aa: CASSVGPSGRNEQYF
clone_size: .; cdr3_length: 15; j_call: TRBJ2-1; d_call: TRBD2; v_call: TRBV10-3; cdr3_nt: TGTGCCATTGCATTTACCGGGACTAGCGGGAGTCGTTATTTCTTC; cdr3_aa: CAIAFTGTSGSRYFF
clone_size: .; cdr3_length: 20; j_call: TRBJ2-4; d_call: TRBD1; v_call: TRBV15; cdr3_nt: TGTGCCACCAGCAGAGTTCCGGGACAGGGGCTGATACTAGCCAAAAACATTCAGTACTTC; cdr3_aa: CATSRVPGQGLILAKNIQYF
clone_size: .; cdr3_length: 15; j_call: TRBJ2-1; d_call: .; v_call: TRBV11-2; cdr3_nt: TGTGCCAGCAGCCCCGAATATGGGGGCGGGTATGAGCAGTTCTTC; cdr3_aa: CASSPEYGGGYEQFF
clone_size: .; cdr3_length: 16; j_call: TRBJ2-7; d_call: TRBD2; v_call: TRBV18; cdr3_nt: TGTGCCAGCTCACCGGGACTAGCGGGAGGAGTCTACGAGCAGTACTTC; cdr3_aa: CASSPGLAGGVYEQYF
clone_size: .; cdr3_length: 16; j_call: TRBJ2-7; d_call: TRBD1; v_call: TRBV27; cdr3_nt: TGTGCCAGCAGTGAATCACCGGGACAGGGATCCTACGAGCAGTACTTC; cdr3_aa: CASSESPGQGSYEQYF
clone_size: .; cdr3_length: 13; j_call: TRBJ2-5; d_call: TRBD1; v_call: TRBV5-6; cdr3_nt: TGTGCCAGCAGCGCATACAGGGGGCAGACCCAGTACTTC; cdr3_aa: CASSAYRGQTQYF
clone_size: .; cdr3_length: 15; j_call: TRBJ1-2; d_call: TRBD1; v_call: TRBV6-4; cdr3_nt: TGTGCCAGCAGTGAGAGACAGGGGGCCTATTATGGCTACACCTTC; cdr3_aa: CASSERQGAYYGYTF
clone_size: .; cdr3_length: 11; j_call: TRBJ2-2; d_call: .; v_call: TRBV5-1; cdr3_nt: TGCGCCAGCAGCCTAGACGGGGAGCTGTTTTTT; cdr3_aa: CASSLDGELFF
clone_size: .; cdr3_length: 14; j_call: TRBJ2-3; d_call: TRBD2; v_call: TRBV11-2; cdr3_nt: TGTGCCAGCAGCTTAGTGGGGGGAGGGGATACGCAGTATTTT; cdr3_aa: CASSLVGGGDTQYF
clone_size: few; cdr3_length: 15; j_call: TRBJ2-2; d_call: .; v_call: TRBV6-5; cdr3_nt: TGTGCCACCCAAGTCCTACCCCTGAACACCGGGGAGCTGTTTTTT; cdr3_aa: CATQVLPLNTGELFF
clone_size: once; cdr3_length: 15; j_call: TRBJ2-3; d_call: .; v_call: TRBV5-1; cdr3_nt: TGCGCCAGCAGCTTGGTGGGAGTCAGCACAGATACGCAGTATTTT; cdr3_aa: CASSLVGVSTDTQYF
clone_size: .; cdr3_length: 14; j_call: TRBJ2-7; d_call: TRBD1; v_call: TRBV11-3; cdr3_nt: TGTGCCAGCAGCCCACAGGGGCTACCCTACGAGCAGTACTTC; cdr3_aa: CASSPQGLPYEQYF
clone_size: .; cdr3_length: 14; j_call: TRBJ2-7; d_call: TRBD1; v_call: TRBV7-6; cdr3_nt: TGTGCCAGCAGCGAGGGGACAGGAACCTACGAGCAGTACTTC; cdr3_aa: CASSEGTGTYEQYF
clone_size: .; cdr3_length: 13; j_call: TRBJ1-2; d_call: .; v_call: TRBV28; cdr3_nt: TGTGCCAGCCACGGGGGATCGGGCTATGGCTACACCTTC; cdr3_aa: CASHGGSGYGYTF
clone_size: .; cdr3_length: 17; j_call: TRBJ2-7; d_call: TRBD1; v_call: TRBV6-1; cdr3_nt: TGTGCCAGCAGTGTCACGGGACAGGGTGTTGGGTTCTACGAGCAGTACTTC; cdr3_aa: CASSVTGQGVGFYEQYF
clone_size: .; cdr3_length: 16; j_call: TRBJ1-5; d_call: TRBD1; v_call: TRBV19; cdr3_nt: TGTGCCAGTACCCGGGGACAGCCCAATAGCAATCAGCCCCAGCATTTT; cdr3_aa: CASTRGQPNSNQPQHF
clone_size: .; cdr3_length: 15; j_call: TRBJ2-7; d_call: .; v_call: TRBV28; cdr3_nt: TGTGCCATCAAACGTGGGGGGAGGACCCCCTACGAGCAGTACTTC; cdr3_aa: CAIKRGGRTPYEQYF
clone_size: .; cdr3_length: 16; j_call: TRBJ2-3; d_call: TRBD2; v_call: TRBV4-1; cdr3_nt: TGCGCCAGCAGCCAAGATAGTGCTAGCGGGATACGTACGCAGTATTTT; cdr3_aa: CASSQDSASGIRTQYF
clone_size: .; cdr3_length: 14; j_call: TRBJ2-1; d_call: .; v_call: TRBV5-4; cdr3_nt: TGTGCCACCTTTAGCGGAGCCACCTACAATGAGCAGTTCTTC; cdr3_aa: CATFSGATYNEQFF
clone_size: .; cdr3_length: 13; j_call: TRBJ2-7; d_call: TRBD2; v_call: TRBV29-1; cdr3_nt: TGCAGCGTCCGAAAGACTAGCCCTTACGAGCAGTACTTC; cdr3_aa: CSVRKTSPYEQYF
clone_size: .; cdr3_length: 14; j_call: TRBJ2-1; d_call: .; v_call: TRBV7-9; cdr3_nt: TGTGCCAGCAGCTTAAGCGGAACCGTAAATGAGCAGTTCTTC; cdr3_aa: CASSLSGTVNEQFF
clone_size: .; cdr3_length: 16; j_call: TRBJ2-1; d_call: TRBD2; v_call: TRBV7-8; cdr3_nt: TGTGCCAGCAGCTACGGGGGACTAGCGGGAGCGAGTGAGCAGTTCTTC; cdr3_aa: CASSYGGLAGASEQFF
clone_size: .; cdr3_length: 15; j_call: TRBJ2-1; d_call: TRBD1; v_call: TRBV27; cdr3_nt: TGTGCCAGCAGTTTAAGACAGGGGGTTGGTAATGAGCAGTTCTTC; cdr3_aa: CASSLRQGVGNEQFF
clone_size: few; cdr3_length: 14; j_call: TRBJ2-7; d_call: TRBD2; v_call: TRBV9; cdr3_nt: TGTGCCAGCAGCGAGACCGGGACTAGGTACGAGCAGTACTTC; cdr3_aa: CASSETGTRYEQYF
clone_size: once; cdr3_length: 16; j_call: TRBJ2-3; d_call: .; v_call: TRBV28; cdr3_nt: TGTGCCAGCAGTTTACCCCTCGGTGGTACCACAGATACGCAGTATTTT; cdr3_aa: CASSLPLGGTTDTQYF
clone_size: .; cdr3_length: 13; j_call: TRBJ2-7; d_call: .; v_call: TRBV18; cdr3_nt: TGTGCCAGCACCCCCCGGACAGACTACGAGCAGTACTTC; cdr3_aa: CASTPRTDYEQYF